The clone carrying this T cell receptor beta chain was observed a handful of times. The entry originates in a study of T-cell reconstitution after alpha-beta-depleted transplantation in children. CDR1 and CDR2 (germline): DFQATT, SNEGSKA (reference sequence). Trimming cost V 2 bases and J 1 base, with 15 bases left between them. This CDR3 spans 15 amino acids. Unique molecular identifiers were used to barcode this TCRbeta library. TCRdb reprocessed the PCR reads with MiXCR, giving one entry per CDR3 protein. Among under 300,000 distinct CDR3 sequences listed, around a tenth were seen once. The TCR originated in a male patient between 2 and 9 years old who had a stem cell transplant for chronic granulomatous disease, so the T cells may come from the graft donor. The rearrangement links TRBV20-1 to TRBJ2-7; possibly TRBD2 for D (5 bases). The sample in question was peripheral blood, obtained 180 days after TCRalphabeta/CD19-depleted stem cell transplant. The CDR3 DNA reads TGCAGTGCTAGAAACTATCGGCGGGCATCCTACGAGCAGTACTTC. This translates into CSARNYRRASYEQYF.